This is a list of T cell receptor beta chains from one sample in a study of OX40 agonist ivuxolimab in advanced cancers. Clones were read by immunoSEQ multiplex PCR, and TCRdb kept only the in-frame ones, dropping some. The data contain approximately 80,000 clones, around 85% of them singletons. This material consisted of CD4+ or CD8+ T cells sorted from blood, taken in a trial of the OX40 agonist ivuxolimab. The receptors come from an adult with an advanced solid tumor such as melanoma, head and neck, liver or kidney cancer. Both conserved end residues are part of each CDR3. Fields, in order: D gene, V gene, J gene, clone size, CDR3 DNA, CDR3 protein. A D gene is named only where the DNA matches it firmly. For some rows the clone size is stated as once, few or many, or as a class when expanded; others skip it.

-	TRBV7-6	TRBJ1-6	-	TGTGCCAGCAGCTCTGACAGTTATAATTCACCCCTCCACTTT	CASSSDSYNSPLHF
-	TRBV5-6	TRBJ1-5	-	TGTGCCAGCAGCTCGTGGTGGGGAAGTCAGCCCCAGCATTTT	CASSSWWGSQPQHF
-	TRBV7-3	TRBJ2-3	-	TGTGCCAGCAGCTTAAGCGACCGCACAGATACGCAGTATTTT	CASSLSDRTDTQYF
-	TRBV7-9	TRBJ1-1	many	TGTGCCAGCACACGGGGTGAGAGGGGGGCTTTCTTT	CASTRGERGAFF
TRBD1	TRBV19	TRBJ1-1	-	TGTGCCAGTAGTATGGACAGGGGGCGAACTGAAGCTTTCTTT	CASSMDRGRTEAFF
TRBD1	TRBV6-6	TRBJ1-5	-	TGTGCCAGCAGCCCGGACAGGGGGAATCAGCCCCAGCATTTT	CASSPDRGNQPQHF
-	TRBV21-1	TRBJ2-2	once	TGTGCCAGCAGCTTCATACAGGGGGCGCTGATCATTTACCCCCGGGGTACCGGGGAGCTGTTTTTT	CASSFIQGALIIYPRGTGELFF
-	TRBV5-1	TRBJ2-1	-	TGCGCCAGCAGCCAGGGGACCTCCTACAATGAGCAGTTCTTC	CASSQGTSYNEQFF
-	TRBV5-1	TRBJ2-2	-	TGCGCCAGCAGCTTGCGAGCAAGGAACACCGGGGAGCTGTTTTTT	CASSLRARNTGELFF
TRBD2	TRBV5-6	TRBJ2-1	-	TGTGCCAGCAGCTCACCGGGACTAGCGTTAGGAAATGAGCAGTTCTTC	CASSSPGLALGNEQFF
-	TRBV5-6	TRBJ2-5	-	TGTGCCAGCTTGGGGCGGACATTAAGTCAGAGTTCGGAGACCCAGTACTTC	CASLGRTLSQSSETQYF
TRBD1	TRBV18	TRBJ1-1	-	TGTGCCAGCTCAAAGGCACAGGGGTGGGACACTGAAGCTTTCTTT	CASSKAQGWDTEAFF